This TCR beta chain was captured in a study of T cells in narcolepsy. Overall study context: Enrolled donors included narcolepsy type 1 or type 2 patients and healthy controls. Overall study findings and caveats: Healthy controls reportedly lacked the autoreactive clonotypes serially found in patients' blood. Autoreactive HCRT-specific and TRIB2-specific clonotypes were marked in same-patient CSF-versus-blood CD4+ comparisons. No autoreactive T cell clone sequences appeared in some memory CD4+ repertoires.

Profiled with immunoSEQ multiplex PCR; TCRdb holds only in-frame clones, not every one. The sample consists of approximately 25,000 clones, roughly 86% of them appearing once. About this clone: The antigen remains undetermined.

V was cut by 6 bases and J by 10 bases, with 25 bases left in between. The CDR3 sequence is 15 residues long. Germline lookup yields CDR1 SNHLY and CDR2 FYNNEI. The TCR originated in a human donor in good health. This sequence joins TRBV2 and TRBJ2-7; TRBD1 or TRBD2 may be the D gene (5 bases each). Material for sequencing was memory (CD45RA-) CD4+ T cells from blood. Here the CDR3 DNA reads TGTGCCAGCAGGAACCGGGACGGAACGGTGGGAGAACAGTACTTC. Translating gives CASRNRDGTVGEQYF.